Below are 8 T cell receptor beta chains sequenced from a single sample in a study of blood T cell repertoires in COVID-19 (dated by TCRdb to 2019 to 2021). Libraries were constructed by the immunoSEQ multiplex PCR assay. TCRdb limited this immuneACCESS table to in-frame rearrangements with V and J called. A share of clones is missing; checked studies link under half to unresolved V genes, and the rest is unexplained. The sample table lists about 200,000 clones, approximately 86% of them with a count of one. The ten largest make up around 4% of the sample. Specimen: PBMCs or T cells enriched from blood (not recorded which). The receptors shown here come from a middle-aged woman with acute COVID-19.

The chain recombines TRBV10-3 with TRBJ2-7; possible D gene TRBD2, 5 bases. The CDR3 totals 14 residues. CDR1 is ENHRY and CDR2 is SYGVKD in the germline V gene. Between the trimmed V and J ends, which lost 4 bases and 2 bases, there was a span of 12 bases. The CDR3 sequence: CAISGMSGTYEQYF. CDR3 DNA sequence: TGTGCCATCAGTGGGATGTCCGGGACCTACGAGCAGTACTTC.

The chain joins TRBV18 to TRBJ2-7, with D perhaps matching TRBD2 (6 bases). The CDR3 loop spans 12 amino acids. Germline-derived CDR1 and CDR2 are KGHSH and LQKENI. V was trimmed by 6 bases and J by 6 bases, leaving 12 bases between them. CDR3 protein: CASSAAGSEQYF. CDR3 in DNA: TGTGCCAGCTCGGCGGCGGGGAGCGAGCAGTACTTC.

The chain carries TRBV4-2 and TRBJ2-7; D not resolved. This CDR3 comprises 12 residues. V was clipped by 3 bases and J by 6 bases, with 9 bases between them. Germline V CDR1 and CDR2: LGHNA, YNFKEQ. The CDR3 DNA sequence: TGTGCCAGCAGCCAGGCCCGGAGCGAGCAGTACTTC. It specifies CASSQARSEQYF.

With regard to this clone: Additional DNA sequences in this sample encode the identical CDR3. CDR3 sequence reads: CASSPTSGVTDTQYF. In nucleotides, the CDR3 is TGTGCCAGCTCACCAACTAGCGGAGTCACAGATACGCAGTATTTT. V gene TRBV18 combines with J gene TRBJ2-3; TRBD2 matches 8 bases. The CDR3 runs 15 residues. CDR1 KGHSH and CDR2 LQKENI come from the germline V gene. The ends lost 2 bases at V and 2 bases at J; junction bases unmatched: 3.

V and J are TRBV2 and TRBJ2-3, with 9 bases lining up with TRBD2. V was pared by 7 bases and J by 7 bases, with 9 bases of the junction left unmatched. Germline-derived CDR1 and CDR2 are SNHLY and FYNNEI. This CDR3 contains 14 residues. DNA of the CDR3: TGTGCCAGCAAGCAGACTAGCGGACGGTATACGCAGTATTTT. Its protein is CASKQTSGRYTQYF.

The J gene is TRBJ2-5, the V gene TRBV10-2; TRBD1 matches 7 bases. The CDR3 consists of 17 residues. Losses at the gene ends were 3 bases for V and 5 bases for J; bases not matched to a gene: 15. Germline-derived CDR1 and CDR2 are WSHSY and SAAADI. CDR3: CASSEIHRGRSGETQYF. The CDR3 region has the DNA TGCGCCAGCAGTGAAATTCATAGGGGGCGAAGTGGGGAGACCCAGTACTTC.

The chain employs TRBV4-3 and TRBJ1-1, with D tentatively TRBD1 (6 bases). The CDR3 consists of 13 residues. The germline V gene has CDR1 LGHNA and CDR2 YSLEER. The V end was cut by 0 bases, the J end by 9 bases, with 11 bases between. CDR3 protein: CASSQDRGLQAFF. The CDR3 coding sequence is TGCGCCAGCAGCCAAGATAGGGGGTTACAAGCTTTCTTT.

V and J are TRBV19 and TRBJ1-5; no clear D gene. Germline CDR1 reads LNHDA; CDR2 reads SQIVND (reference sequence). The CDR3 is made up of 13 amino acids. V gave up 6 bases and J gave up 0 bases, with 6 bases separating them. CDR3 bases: TGTGCCAGTAGAGAGTTTAGCAATCAGCCCCAGCATTTT. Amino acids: CASREFSNQPQHF.